These T cell receptor beta chains were read from a single sample in a study of T cell repertoires in cytomegalovirus infection. TCRdb analysed the reads with MiXCR anew, one entry per CDR3 protein. The sample consists of fewer than 400,000 distinct CDR3 sequences, over 15% of them appearing once. The sample taken for sequencing was PBMCs. All receptors derive from a human donor in good health (CMV status not recorded). Some clones in this sample may be carry-over from other donors' samples. Both conserved end residues are part of each CDR3. The order of the fields is D gene, V gene, J gene, clone size, CDR3 DNA, CDR3 protein. The D gene is left open where the match is weak. Size tells how often a clone was seen (once, few, many) or the class of an expanded clone, and some rows leave it out.

D: TRBD2
V: TRBV20-1
J: TRBJ2-3
size: few
DNA: TGCAGTGCTAGTGCGGGGGGGCCCGCAGATACGCAGTATTTT
CDR3: CSASAGGPADTQYF

D: TRBD1
V: TRBV7-8
J: TRBJ1-1
size: many
DNA: TGTGCCAGCGCACTATTTAGGGACAGGGGAGCTGAAGCTTTCTTT
CDR3: CASALFRDRGAEAFF

D: NA
V: TRBV6-5
J: TRBJ1-2
size: few
DNA: TGTGCCAGCAGTTACGGCGCCGGAGCTAACTATGGCTACACCTTC
CDR3: CASSYGAGANYGYTF

D: NA
V: TRBV10-2
J: TRBJ1-6
size: few
DNA: TGCGCCAGCAGGGATAATTCACCCCTCCACTTT
CDR3: CASRDNSPLHF

D: TRBD1
V: TRBV20-1
J: TRBJ1-5
size: NA
DNA: TGCAGTGCTAGGACGACAGGGGATCCCTTTAGCAATCAGCCCCAGCATTTT
CDR3: CSARTTGDPFSNQPQHF

D: NA
V: TRBV11-2
J: TRBJ1-3
size: NA
DNA: TGTGCCAGCAGCTTAACGAGCGGAATCGGAAACACCATATATTTT
CDR3: CASSLTSGIGNTIYF

D: TRBD1
V: TRBV27
J: TRBJ2-5
size: NA
DNA: TGTGCCAGCAGTTCCGAGGGGGCAGGGGAAGAGACCCAGTACTTC
CDR3: CASSSEGAGEETQYF

D: NA
V: TRBV6-1
J: TRBJ2-7
size: NA
DNA: TGTGCCAGCAGGTACACTCCCCACGGAGCCTACGAGCAGTACTTC
CDR3: CASRYTPHGAYEQYF

D: NA
V: TRBV5-1
J: TRBJ2-7
size: NA
DNA: TGCGCCAGCAGCCCCGGGACACGATCCTACGAGCAGTACTTC
CDR3: CASSPGTRSYEQYF

D: TRBD2
V: TRBV2
J: TRBJ2-7
size: NA
DNA: TGTGCCAGCAACCCGGGACTAGCGGGAACCGAGCAGTACTTC
CDR3: CASNPGLAGTEQYF

D: NA
V: TRBV7-2
J: TRBJ2-7
size: many
DNA: TGTGCCAGCAGCTCGAACGCAAGGTCCGAGCAGTACTTC
CDR3: CASSSNARSEQYF

D: TRBD2
V: TRBV2
J: TRBJ2-5
size: NA
DNA: TGTGCCTCCCCCGGACTAGCGGTTAATACCCAGTACTTC
CDR3: CASPGLAVNTQYF

D: NA
V: TRBV12-3/TRBV12-4
J: TRBJ1-1
size: many
DNA: TGTGCCAGCAGGCCAGGGTTGGTGAGCACTGAAGCTTTCTTT
CDR3: CASRPGLVSTEAFF

D: NA
V: TRBV5-1
J: TRBJ2-1
size: NA
DNA: TGCGCCAGCAGCTTGTCGGGTAGTCGGGTCAATGAGCAGTTCTTC
CDR3: CASSLSGSRVNEQFF

D: TRBD1
V: TRBV7-2
J: TRBJ2-7
size: NA
DNA: TGTGCCAGCAGCCCCGGGGGGACAGGGGGCTTGTACGAGCAGTACTTC
CDR3: CASSPGGTGGLYEQYF

D: NA
V: TRBV5-1
J: TRBJ1-1
size: many
DNA: TGTGCCAGCAGCTTGACAGGCGGCAACACTGAAGCTTTCTTT
CDR3: CASSLTGGNTEAFF

D: TRBD2
V: TRBV4-1
J: TRBJ2-3
size: NA
DNA: TGCGCCAGCAGCCGAGCCGGGACTAGCCTCACAGATACGCAGTATTTT
CDR3: CASSRAGTSLTDTQYF

D: TRBD1
V: TRBV6-5
J: TRBJ2-1
size: few
DNA: TGTGCCAGCAACTTACAGGGGTACGAGCAGTTCTTC
CDR3: CASNLQGYEQFF

D: NA
V: TRBV27
J: TRBJ1-3
size: few
DNA: TGTGCCAGCAGTCACCACAGGGCTGGAAACACCATATATTTT
CDR3: CASSHHRAGNTIYF

D: NA
V: TRBV7-2
J: TRBJ2-1
size: NA
DNA: TGTGCCAGCAGCTTAGCGTTCAACAGTTACAATGAGCAGTTCTTC
CDR3: CASSLAFNSYNEQFF

D: NA
V: TRBV7-9
J: TRBJ1-4
size: few
DNA: TGTGCCAGCACCCCCAGGGGTGAAAAACTGTTTTTT
CDR3: CASTPRGEKLFF

D: TRBD2
V: TRBV20-1
J: TRBJ2-3
size: NA
DNA: TGCAGTGCTAGAGACCCGGGACTAGCGTCAGATACGCAGTATTTT
CDR3: CSARDPGLASDTQYF

D: NA
V: TRBV6-1
J: TRBJ2-5
size: few
DNA: TGTGCCAGCAGTGAAAGGGGGAACCAAGAGACCCAGTACTTC
CDR3: CASSERGNQETQYF

D: TRBD2
V: TRBV7-2
J: TRBJ2-5
size: many
DNA: TGTGCCAGCAGCTCGACTAGCGGGAGCCCTCAAGAGACCCAGTACTTC
CDR3: CASSSTSGSPQETQYF

D: TRBD2
V: TRBV7-2
J: TRBJ2-3
size: NA
DNA: TGTGCCAGCAGACTAGCGGGGGGGCGAACAGATACGCAGTATTTT
CDR3: CASRLAGGRTDTQYF

D: TRBD2
V: TRBV20-1
J: TRBJ2-5
size: NA
DNA: TGCAGTGCTAGGGGAGGGGATACAGAGACCCAGTACTTC
CDR3: CSARGGDTETQYF

D: NA
V: TRBV20-1
J: TRBJ2-5
size: NA
DNA: TGCAGTGCTAGAGATCTTAGGGAAGAGACCCAGTACTTC
CDR3: CSARDLREETQYF

D: NA
V: TRBV27
J: TRBJ2-7
size: NA
DNA: TGTGCCAGCAGTTCCCCCGGGAAGGGCCGTCTCGAGCAGTACTTC
CDR3: CASSSPGKGRLEQYF

D: TRBD2
V: TRBV20-1
J: TRBJ2-5
size: NA
DNA: TGCAGTGCTAGATTCCTAGCGGGACAAGAGACCCAGTACTTC
CDR3: CSARFLAGQETQYF

D: NA
V: TRBV9
J: TRBJ2-1
size: few
DNA: TGTGCCAGCAGCGTCGAGGACTCTACCTACAATGAGCAGTTCTTC
CDR3: CASSVEDSTYNEQFF

D: NA
V: TRBV7-2
J: TRBJ2-3
size: NA
DNA: TGTGCCAGCAGCTTAGGTTGGGGTACGCAGTATTTT
CDR3: CASSLGWGTQYF

D: TRBD2
V: TRBV3-1
J: TRBJ2-1
size: NA
DNA: TGTGCCAGCAGCCTCTCGGGGGAGCGGGGGGCCGGTGAGCAGTTCTTC
CDR3: CASSLSGERGAGEQFF

D: NA
V: TRBV7-2
J: TRBJ1-5
size: many
DNA: TGTGCCAGCAGCTTAGCGGGGGCCCTGAATCAGCCCCAGCATTTT
CDR3: CASSLAGALNQPQHF

D: NA
V: TRBV4-3
J: TRBJ2-7
size: NA
DNA: TGCGCCAGCAGTCGGGAGAAAGGGTACGAGCAGTACTTC
CDR3: CASSREKGYEQYF

D: TRBD1
V: TRBV7-6
J: TRBJ2-7
size: many
DNA: TGTGCCAGCAGCCCAACAGGGGTTCTCTACGAGCAGTACTTC
CDR3: CASSPTGVLYEQYF

D: NA
V: TRBV5-6
J: TRBJ2-7
size: NA
DNA: TGTGCCAGCAGAAACAGGGAAGATTTAAGCTCCTACGAGCAGTACTTC
CDR3: CASRNREDLSSYEQYF

D: NA
V: TRBV4-2
J: TRBJ2-3
size: NA
DNA: TGTGCCAGCAGCCCCACGGACCGCACAGATACGCAGTATTTT
CDR3: CASSPTDRTDTQYF

D: NA
V: TRBV28
J: TRBJ1-1
size: many
DNA: TGTGCCAGCAGTTTATTGGGCGGCAGTTGGGCTGAAGCTTTCTTT
CDR3: CASSLLGGSWAEAFF

D: NA
V: TRBV10-2
J: TRBJ2-3
size: many
DNA: TGCGCCAGCAGTGAGTCTGTGTCTAGCACAGATACGCAGTATTTT
CDR3: CASSESVSSTDTQYF

D: NA
V: TRBV10-3
J: TRBJ1-3
size: NA
DNA: TGTGCCATCAGTGGACATGGAAACACCATATATTTT
CDR3: CAISGHGNTIYF

D: NA
V: TRBV7-9
J: TRBJ2-1
size: NA
DNA: TGTGCCAGCAGCTTAGTGAACAATGAGCAGTTCTTC
CDR3: CASSLVNNEQFF

D: NA
V: TRBV5-5
J: TRBJ1-4
size: NA
DNA: TGTGCCAGCAGCTTTAAGGGTGCAACTAATGAAAAACTGTTTTTT
CDR3: CASSFKGATNEKLFF

D: TRBD1
V: TRBV28
J: TRBJ1-5
size: few
DNA: TGTGCCAGCAGTCCTCCCCGGACAGGATGGGGCAATCAGCCCCAGCATTTT
CDR3: CASSPPRTGWGNQPQHF

D: NA
V: TRBV18
J: TRBJ2-6
size: NA
DNA: TGTGCCAGCTCACCCATCACAGGGTCTGGGGCCAACGTCCTGACTTTC
CDR3: CASSPITGSGANVLTF

D: TRBD1
V: TRBV5-1
J: TRBJ2-3
size: NA
DNA: TGCGCCAGCAGCCCGATAGGGACAGTAGGAGATACGCAGTATTTT
CDR3: CASSPIGTVGDTQYF

D: NA
V: TRBV6-4
J: TRBJ1-6
size: NA
DNA: TGTGCCAGCAGTGACCTGGCCCAGGGTTCACCCCTCCACTTT
CDR3: CASSDLAQGSPLHF

D: TRBD1
V: TRBV2
J: TRBJ1-6
size: NA
DNA: TGTGCCAGCAGGGCCGGGACAGGGATCGATTCACCCCTCCACTTT
CDR3: CASRAGTGIDSPLHF

D: NA
V: TRBV10-3
J: TRBJ2-5
size: few
DNA: TGTGCCATCGGGCAAGGCCGGCTCCAAGAGACCCAGTACTTC
CDR3: CAIGQGRLQETQYF

D: NA
V: TRBV5-1
J: TRBJ2-5
size: NA
DNA: TGCGCCAGCAGCTTGGAAGTTCCCCAAGAGACCCAGTACTTC
CDR3: CASSLEVPQETQYF

D: NA
V: TRBV5-4
J: TRBJ1-1
size: few
DNA: TGTGCCAGCAGCTCAATGACAGCGGATGAAGCTTTCTTT
CDR3: CASSSMTADEAFF

D: TRBD1
V: TRBV20-1
J: TRBJ2-5
size: few
DNA: TGCAGTGCACACGCCGTCTTACGAGGGGGCGGAGAGACCCAGTACTTC
CDR3: CSAHAVLRGGGETQYF

D: TRBD2
V: TRBV7-9
J: TRBJ2-1
size: NA
DNA: TGTGCCAGCAGCTTAGCTGCTAGCGGGAGGGTGGATGAGCAGTTCTTC
CDR3: CASSLAASGRVDEQFF

D: TRBD1
V: TRBV12-3/TRBV12-4
J: TRBJ1-1
size: many
DNA: TGTGCCAGCAGCGTCACAGGGGGAGAAGAAGCTTTCTTT
CDR3: CASSVTGGEEAFF

D: NA
V: TRBV20-1
J: TRBJ2-7
size: NA
DNA: TGCAGTGCTTTCCTGGGGGAGCAGTACTTC
CDR3: CSAFLGEQYF

D: NA
V: TRBV28
J: TRBJ1-4
size: NA
DNA: TGTGCCAGCAGTTCTTTCGGGGCTGCGAGAAAACTGTTTTTT
CDR3: CASSSFGAARKLFF

D: NA
V: TRBV28
J: TRBJ2-1
size: NA
DNA: TGTGCCAGCAGTAGAGCCTTACCGTACAATGAGCAGTTCTTC
CDR3: CASSRALPYNEQFF

D: TRBD1
V: TRBV7-2
J: TRBJ1-2
size: NA
DNA: TGTGCCAGCAGCTCTGCCTCGGGACAGAACTATGGCTACACCTTC
CDR3: CASSSASGQNYGYTF

D: NA
V: TRBV7-2
J: TRBJ2-3
size: few
DNA: TGTGCCAGCAGCTTCTCGGGAGTGGGAGATACGCAGTATTTT
CDR3: CASSFSGVGDTQYF